One sample yielded the 2 T cell receptor beta chains listed below, sequenced in a study of blood T cell repertoires in COVID-19. Libraries were prepared by immunoSEQ multiplex PCR; TCRdb keeps only in-frame clonotypes and omits some of them. The sample lists around 210,000 clones, roughly 80% occurring once. The material sequenced was peripheral blood. All receptors derive from a man aged 55 to 70 with COVID-19, enrolled during active disease.

The chain joins TRBV3-1 (or the pseudogene TRBV3-2) to TRBJ1-1, with D perhaps TRBD1 (6 bases). This CDR3 has 14 residues. V was shortened by 2 bases and J by 1 base, with 8 bases between the two germline ends. Germline CDR1 reads LGHDT; CDR2 reads YNNKEL (reference sequence). The DNA of the CDR3 is TGTGCCAGCAGCCAACAACAGGGGAACACTGAAGCTTTCTTT. Its protein product is CASSQQQGNTEAFF.

V is TRBV6-2 or TRBV6-3 and J is TRBJ2-2; 7 bases line up with TRBD1. The V gene end was trimmed by 5 bases and the J gene end by 5 bases; junction bases not matched to a gene: 11. Germline V gene sequence: CDR1 MNHEY, CDR2 SVGEGT. This CDR3 contains 16 residues. CDR3 loop: CASSRQGQLGTGELFF. As DNA, the CDR3 is TGTGCCAGCAGTCGTCAGGGACAGCTAGGAACCGGGGAGCTGTTTTTT.